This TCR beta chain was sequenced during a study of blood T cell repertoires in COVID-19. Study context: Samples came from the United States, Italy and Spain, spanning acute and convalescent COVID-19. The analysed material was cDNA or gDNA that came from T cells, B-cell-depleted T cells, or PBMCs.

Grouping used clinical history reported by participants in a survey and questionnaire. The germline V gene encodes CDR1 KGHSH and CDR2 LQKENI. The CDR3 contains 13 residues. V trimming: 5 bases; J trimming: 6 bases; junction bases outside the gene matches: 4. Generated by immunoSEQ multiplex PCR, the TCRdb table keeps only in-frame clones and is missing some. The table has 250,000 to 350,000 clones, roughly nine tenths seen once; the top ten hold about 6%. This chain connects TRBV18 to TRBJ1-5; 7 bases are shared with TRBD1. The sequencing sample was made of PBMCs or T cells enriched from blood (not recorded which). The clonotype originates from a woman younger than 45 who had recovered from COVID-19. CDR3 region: CASSMDRSQPQHF. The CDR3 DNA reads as TGTGCCAGCTCAATGGACAGGAGTCAGCCCCAGCATTTT.